This T cell receptor beta chain was documented in a study of naive and memory T cell subsets (dated by TCRdb to 2016 to 2017). Study-wide context: The figure summarizing the skin biopsy and whole blood samples listed about 10 blood donors, 7 tuberculin skin test biopsies and 3 saline control biopsies. PCR2 was typically a SYBR Green qPCR stopped at a set threshold; low-input samples could instead use end-point PCR (about 6 cycles).

The CDR3 measures 14 amino acids from cysteine to phenylalanine. The retained sequence is limited to the CDR3, 42 bases, with the frame set at the first base. Reading the germline V gene gives CDR1 MNHEY and CDR2 SVGAGI. V is reduced by 0 bases and J by 3 bases, leaving a spacing of 6 bases between them. Comment on this clonotype: Its binding antigen is unknown. Base qualities are not provided; no much larger clone lies one nucleotide away.

The study reported a robust and sensitive protocol to amplify, sequence and analyze TCRs, based on 3' ligation of a UMI-containing oligonucleotide to TCR cDNA. For whole blood analysis, under 3 ml of peripheral blood was collected from healthy adult volunteers into Tempus tubes, and RNA was extracted following the manufacturer's instructions. Total RNA was treated with RQ1 DNase, without cell sorting, prior to reverse transcription, with an input of roughly 1 to 1,100 ng being targeted. Skin biopsy and whole blood libraries were made to test pipeline robustness in samples where T cells form a minority population. Overall study results and their limits: The RNA-based method was acknowledged to be potentially sensitive to changes in TCR transcripts with T cell activation and differentiation.

The library was obtained by UMI-ligation and nested PCR. The ligated cDNA was amplified by four rounds of PCR, in which nested alpha and beta constant region primers were used together with the SP2 primer. TCR RNA was reverse transcribed with SuperScript IV using alpha and beta constant region primers for the blood and skin samples. T4 RNA ligase 1 was used to ligate an oligonucleotide containing the Illumina SP2 primer and a UMI to the 3' end of the cDNA. To prevent hairpin formation, the 12-nucleotide UMI was made up of two random hexamers with an eight-base spacer between them. From the second PCR onward, the TCR alpha and beta chain libraries were handled separately, and dual indexing was used for multiplexing. After pooling, the indexed libraries were analyzed by capillary electrophoresis and sequenced on either an Illumina MiSeq or NextSeq. PhiX DNA at 5-7% was spiked into libraries to increase base diversity and improve cluster recognition. Per the source publication's procedure: Demultiplexor extracted UMIs from read 2, combined them with read 1 TCR sequence, and split reads by sample indices. V and J genes and V-J junctions were identified by Decombinator, and each TCR was assigned a five-part identifier that included V and J deletions. Collapsinator used UMIs to correct sequencing errors and PCR amplification heterogeneity, yielding UMI-based abundance per TCR. CDR3Translator turned identifiers into nucleotide sequence, translated the nucleotide sequence into amino acids, and pulled out CDR3 regions based on terminal motifs. Error-corrected counts of alpha and beta TCRs from blood and skin were compared after being normalized to the amount of input RNA. TCRdb itself trimmed the public reads at Q25 with fastp, ran MiXCR and retained productive beta chains. Rows matching on CDR3 protein sequence are summarized as one entry with the most common DNA and genes. It is TCRdb's table, rather than the study itself, that gives the V and J calls and clone size. The sample includes more than 25,000 distinct CDR3 sequences, with roughly 5.4% observed a single time. 7% to 8% of the sample comes from the top ten.

The sequence came from an adult in good health. The sequencing input was blood. Recombination connected TRBV6-5 to TRBJ2-1; the D gene is unclear. The DNA sequence is TGTGCCAGCAGTTACTCCGGCAGCTACAATGAGCAGTTCTTC. Translated, it reads CASSYSGSYNEQFF.